This TCR beta chain is drawn from a study of spatial heterogeneity in lung cancer. Broader study findings: In tumors, expanded intratumoral alpha and beta TCR counts tracked mutation counts. Ubiquitous and regional nonsynonymous mutations were each tracked by the matching count of ubiquitous or regional expanded TCRs.

This CDR3 contains 15 residues. With 2 bases removed from V and 7 bases from J, the gap between germline ends came to 14 bases. CDR1 SGHVS and CDR2 FQNEAQ come from the germline V gene. Time point defined: sample taken at primary tumor resection. Without sorting, whole RNA was sequenced from tumor, nontumor lung or frozen PBMC. Each TCR cDNA molecule bore a unique molecular identifier. A single record per CDR3 protein comes from TCRdb applying MiXCR to the 5' RACE reads. The data hold 6,000 to 8,500 distinct CDR3 sequences, with roughly 3.5% observed a single time. By its share, this clonotype is medium-sized. Antigen specificity is unknown.

The sequencing here drew on lung tumor tissue, taken at surgery. This chain connects TRBV7-8 to TRBJ2-2, with D perhaps TRBD1 (6 bases). The TCR sequence derives from a male donor with early-stage non-small cell lung cancer. The CDR3 loop reads CASSLRQGPSGELFF. CDR3 DNA: TGTGCCAGCAGCTTAAGGCAGGGGCCGAGCGGGGAGCTGTTTTTT.